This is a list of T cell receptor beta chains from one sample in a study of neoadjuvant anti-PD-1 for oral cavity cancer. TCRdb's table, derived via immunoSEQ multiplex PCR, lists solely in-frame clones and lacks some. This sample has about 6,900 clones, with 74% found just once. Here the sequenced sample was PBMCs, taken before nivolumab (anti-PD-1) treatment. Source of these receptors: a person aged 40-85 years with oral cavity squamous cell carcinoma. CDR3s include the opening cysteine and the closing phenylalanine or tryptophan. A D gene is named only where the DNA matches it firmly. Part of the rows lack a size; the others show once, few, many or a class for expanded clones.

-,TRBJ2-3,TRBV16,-,TGTGCCAGCAGCCTACGGGGTACGCAGTATTTT,CASSLRGTQYF
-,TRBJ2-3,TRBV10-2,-,TGCGCCAGCAGTTTAACAGATACGCAGTATTTT,CASSLTDTQYF
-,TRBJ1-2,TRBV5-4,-,TGTGCCAGCAGCTTGCGGTCGAGCTATGGCTACACCTTC,CASSLRSSYGYTF
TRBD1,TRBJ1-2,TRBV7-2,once,TGTGCCAGCAGCCCCGCCGGGACAGAGGCTAACTATGGCTACACCTTC,CASSPAGTEANYGYTF
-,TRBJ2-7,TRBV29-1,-,TGCAGCGTTGAAGAAGGCACGAGCTCCTACGAGCAGTACTTC,CSVEEGTSSYEQYF
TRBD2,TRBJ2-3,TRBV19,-,TGTGCCAGTAGTATACCTAGCGGGGGTAGAGATACGCAGTATTTT,CASSIPSGGRDTQYF
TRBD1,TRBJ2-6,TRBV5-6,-,TGTGCCAGCAGCTTACGACAGGGAGAATATGGGGCCAACGTCCTGACTTTC,CASSLRQGEYGANVLTF
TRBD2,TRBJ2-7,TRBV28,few,TGTGCCAGCAGCCCTAGCGGGGGGGCGTGGGAGCAGTACTTC,CASSPSGGAWEQYF
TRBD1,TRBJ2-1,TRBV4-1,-,TGCGCCAGCAGCCCCTCCCCCGGGACAGGGACCTACAATGAGCAGTTCTTC,CASSPSPGTGTYNEQFF
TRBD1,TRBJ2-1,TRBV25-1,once,TGTGCCAGCAGTGACGCCGGGACAGGGGTCGGGGGGAATGAGCAGTTCTTC,CASSDAGTGVGGNEQFF
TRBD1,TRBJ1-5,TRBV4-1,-,TGCGCCAGCAGCCAGGAAACAGGGGTAAGCAATCAGCCCCAGCATTTT,CASSQETGVSNQPQHF
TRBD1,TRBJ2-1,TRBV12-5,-,TGTGCTAGTGGTTCAGGGGGAAGAAACAATGAGCAGTTCTTC,CASGSGGRNNEQFF
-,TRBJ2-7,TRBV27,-,TGTGCCAGCCGAAAAACCACCGGAAACATGGGGCGCGAGCAGTACTTC,CASRKTTGNMGREQYF
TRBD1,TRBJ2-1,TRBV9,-,TGTGCCAGCAGCCCTCGGGACAGGGACTACAATGAGCAGTTCTTC,CASSPRDRDYNEQFF
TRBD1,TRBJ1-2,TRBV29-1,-,TGCAGCGTTGGTAGGAGACAGGGTTCAGGCTACACCTTC,CSVGRRQGSGYTF
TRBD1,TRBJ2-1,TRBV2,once,TGTGCCAGCAGGTTAGGACAGGGCTACAATGAGCAGTTCTTC,CASRLGQGYNEQFF
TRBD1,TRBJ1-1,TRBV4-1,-,TGCGCCAGCAGCTTGACAGGGGGCTGGAACACTGAAGCTTTCTTT,CASSLTGGWNTEAFF
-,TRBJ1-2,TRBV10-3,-,TGTGCCATCAGTGAACAGGGTAACTATGGCTACACCTTC,CAISEQGNYGYTF
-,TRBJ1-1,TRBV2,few,TGTGCCAGCATCCAGGAGGGAACTAGGAACACTGAAGCTTTCTTT,CASIQEGTRNTEAFF
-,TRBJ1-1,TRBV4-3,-,TGCGCCAGCAGCCAAAGGGCGAACACTGAAGCTTTCTTT,CASSQRANTEAFF